These 25 T cell receptor beta chains were sequenced from one sample in a study of CD8 T cells in ankylosing spondylitis. One entry per CDR3 protein, called by TCRdb with MiXCR from the 5' RACE reads. The sample includes around 140,000 distinct CDR3 sequences, over 9.5% seen only once; the top ten take about 4%. Sequencing input: blood, either unsorted or a sorted T cell fraction (not recorded which). Source of these receptors: a female donor with ankylosing spondylitis or in good health (not recorded which).

Remarks on this clonotype: Possible read error: a much larger clone is one base away. The chain's CDR3 is CASSTDRGNAYEQHF. As DNA, the CDR3 is TGTGCCAGCAGCACGGACAGGGGGAATGCCTACGAGCAGCACTTC. The V and J genes are TRBV11-2 and TRBJ2-7; 10 positions match TRBD1. The CDR3 is made up of 15 amino acids. Germline CDR1 and CDR2: SGHAT and FQNNGV. The whole variable domain, remainder taken from reference TRBV11-2 and TRBJ2-7, is EAGVAQSPRYKIIEKRQSVAFWCNPISGHATLYWYQQILGQGPKLLIQFQNNGVVDDSQLPKDRFSAERLKGVDSTLKIQPAKLEDSAVYLCASSTDRGNAYEQHFGPGTRLTVT.

This CDR3 reads CASSNSGDRGYNEQFF. In DNA, the CDR3 is TGTGCCAGCAGCAATTCGGGGGACAGGGGATACAATGAGCAGTTCTTC. V gene TRBV21-1 combines with J gene TRBJ2-1; the table's D call TRBD1 went unverified against the DNA. TRBV21-1 is a recognized pseudogene. The CDR3 runs to 16 residues.

This clonotype was detected many times. The chain joins TRBV20-1 to TRBJ2-3, with a possible D match to TRBD2 (6 bases). CDR1 and CDR2 (germline): DFQATT, SNEGSKA (reference sequence). Trimming took off 4 bases at V and 1 base at J, with 18 bases between the two ends. The CDR3 is 16 amino acids. The CDR3 region is CSANPPSGLGTDTQYF. The CDR3 coding sequence is TGCAGTGCTAATCCTCCGAGCGGGTTAGGCACAGATACGCAGTATTTT.

This clonotype occurred many times. The chain couples TRBV20-1 to TRBJ2-1, with a tentative D call TRBD2 (6 bases). V gave up 1 base and J gave up 7 bases, with 14 bases separating them. Germline CDR1 and CDR2: DFQATT and SNEGSKA (reference sequence). The CDR3 sequence is 14 residues long. CDR3 residues: CSARVAGRGNEQFF. Written as DNA, the CDR3 is TGCAGTGCTAGAGTCGCCGGGAGAGGGAATGAGCAGTTCTTC.

This clonotype has a count of ten or more. The chain recombines TRBV20-1 with TRBJ1-5; D is undetermined. CDR1 is DFQATT, CDR2 SNEGSKA, per germline (reference sequence). Trimming removed 3 bases at V and 0 bases at J, with 6 bases between. The CDR3 covers 13 residues. CDR3 DNA: TGCAGTGCTAGGACGGATAGCAATCAGCCCCAGCATTTT. It codes for CSARTDSNQPQHF.

In its sample, this clonotype was seen many times. The chain links TRBV7-6 to TRBJ2-1; 12 nucleotides align to TRBD2. Germline V gene sequence: CDR1 SGHVS, CDR2 FNYEAQ. J lost 9 bases, V lost 5 bases, and 8 bases had no gene match. This CDR3 is 15 amino acids long. The CDR3 coding sequence is TGTGCCAGCAGCAGAGGACTAGCGGGGTATGGTGAGCAGTTCTTC. Amino acids: CASSRGLAGYGEQFF.

This clonotype was counted ten times or more. The J gene is TRBJ2-1, the V gene TRBV5-1; 12 nucleotides match TRBD2. Germline CDR1 reads SGHRS; CDR2 reads YFSETQ. V trimming: 0 bases; J trimming: 8 bases; junction bases outside the gene matches: 9. The CDR3 is made up of 17 amino acids. CDR3 sequence reads: CASSLVPPGLAGDEQFF. The CDR3 DNA follows: TGCGCCAGCAGCTTGGTCCCCCCGGGACTAGCGGGCGATGAGCAGTTCTTC.

This clonotype was picked up many times. The chain employs TRBV28 and TRBJ2-1; 10 positions match TRBD2. The CDR3 is 17 residues long. V was pared by 3 bases and J by 0 bases, with 5 bases of the junction left unmatched. Germline lookup yields CDR1 MDHEN and CDR2 SYDVKM. CDR3 loop: CASSFSGGLSSYNEQFF. CDR3 DNA sequence: TGTGCCAGCAGTTTTAGCGGGGGGCTGAGCTCCTACAATGAGCAGTTCTTC.

Of note for this clonotype: A much larger clone is a single base away; this may be a read error. V and J are TRBV24-1 and TRBJ2-7; 9 bases map to TRBD1. CDR1 and CDR2 (germline): KGHDR, SFDVKD. This CDR3 has 19 amino acids. The CDR3 bases are TGTGCCGCCAGTGTCAACCGGGACAGGGCGACGCGGGCTACCTACGAGCAGTACTTC. It translates to CAASVNRDRATRATYEQYF.

The chain joins TRBV24-1 to TRBJ1-2; D is unresolved. Germline V gene sequence: CDR1 KGHDR, CDR2 SFDVKD. Trimming left V 3 bases short and J 0 bases short, with 13 bases between. The CDR3 loop spans 16 amino acids. The CDR3 nucleotides read TGTGCCACCAGTGATCCGGCTGACGGGGCTAACTATGGCTACACCTTC. Its protein is CATSDPADGANYGYTF.

This clonotype showed up many times. The chain recombines TRBV20-1 with TRBJ2-3; TRBD2 aligns across 9 bases. The CDR3 loop spans 13 amino acids. The germline gives CDR1 DFQATT, CDR2 SNEGSKA (reference sequence). V lost 5 bases to trimming and J lost 3 bases; unmatched junction nucleotides: 3. CDR3 residues: CSAPSGKTDTQYF. The CDR3 coding sequence is TGCAGTGCTCCTAGCGGGAAAACAGATACGCAGTATTTT.

This rearrangement joins TRBV28 to TRBJ1-3; D not resolved. Trimming removed 7 bases at V and 11 bases at J, with 12 bases between. The CDR3 covers 11 residues. CDR1 MDHEN and CDR2 SYDVKM come from the germline V gene. The CDR3 DNA sequence: TGTGCCAGCACCCCCGGGAACTCCATATATTTT. As protein: CASTPGNSIYF.

This clonotype was seen at least ten times. The chain employs TRBV5-1 and TRBJ1-4; D not resolved. Per germline, CDR1 SGHRS and CDR2 YFSETQ. This CDR3 contains 16 residues. The V gene lost 4 bases and the J gene lost 0 bases, with 13 bases spanning the gap. The CDR3 sequence: CASSPSPVATNEKLFF. CDR3 DNA: TGCGCCAGCAGCCCCTCGCCCGTCGCAACTAATGAAAAACTGTTTTTT.

This clonotype was recorded many times. The V and J genes are TRBV7-6 and TRBJ2-3; perhaps TRBD2 as D (7 bases). The germline gives CDR1 SGHVS, CDR2 FNYEAQ. CDR3 length equals 15 residues. Trimming stripped 5 bases from V and 6 bases from J, with 18 bases between. In DNA form, the CDR3 reads TGTGCCAGCAGCATCAAGGGGGGGGCCTGGGATACGCAGTATTTT. This codes for CASSIKGGAWDTQYF.

At least ten counts were recorded for this clonotype. The chain couples TRBV28 to TRBJ2-7; 9 nucleotides line up with TRBD1. The CDR3 has 14 residues. The ends lost 3 bases at V and 3 bases at J; junction bases unmatched: 3. Per the germline V gene, CDR1 is MDHEN and CDR2 is SYDVKM. The CDR3 DNA follows: TGTGCCAGCAGTTTCGGGACAGGGAACTACGAGCAGTACTTC. Its protein product is CASSFGTGNYEQYF.

This clonotype has a count of ten or more. This chain joins TRBV5-1 and TRBJ2-7; the D is unclear. The CDR3 is 13 residues long. Germline assignment: CDR1 SGHRS and CDR2 YFSETQ. Trimming stripped 0 bases from V and 7 bases from J, with 11 bases between. In DNA, the CDR3 is TGCGCCAGCAGCTTGGAAGTGGCCCGGGAGCAGTACTTC. It codes for CASSLEVAREQYF.

In its sample, this clonotype was seen many times. The CDR3 DNA reads TGCAGTGCTAACGGTGGAAACACCATATATTTT. It encodes CSANGGNTIYF. The rearrangement uses TRBV20-1 and TRBJ1-3, with no clear D. This CDR3 spans 11 amino acids. Between the trimmed V and J ends, which lost 4 bases and 3 bases, there was a span of 4 bases. Germline V gene data show CDR1 as DFQATT and CDR2 as SNEGSKA (reference sequence).

This clonotype was seen a few times. The chain is built from TRBV19 and TRBJ2-7; D remains ambiguous. Germline V gene lookup returns CDR1 LNHDA and CDR2 SQIVND (reference sequence). Trimming stripped 5 bases from V and 2 bases from J, with 16 bases between. This CDR3 has 15 amino acids. CDR3 sequence (DNA): TGTGCCAGTAGTCCCCTCGGACCTCTCCCCTACGAGCAGTACTTC. It yields the protein CASSPLGPLPYEQYF.

This clonotype was picked up many times. The chain combines TRBV3-1 with TRBJ2-7; TRBD1 agrees at 7 bases. Trimming removed 2 bases from V and 4 bases from J; junction bases left unmatched: 8. This CDR3 contains 15 residues. Germline-derived CDR1 and CDR2 are LGHDT and YNNKEL (reference sequence). In DNA form, the CDR3 reads TGTGCCAGCAGCCAAACCGGGGACAGAGGATACGAGCAGTACTTC. Amino acids: CASSQTGDRGYEQYF.

The chain combines TRBV12-3 or TRBV12-4 with TRBJ2-7; D is tentatively TRBD1 or TRBD2 (5 bases each). V lost 3 bases and J lost 3, with 18 bases in between. The CDR3 covers 16 residues. The CDR3 spells CASSFGTTKRDYEQYF. The DNA of the CDR3 is TGTGCCAGCAGTTTCGGGACCACGAAAAGGGACTACGAGCAGTACTTC.

This clonotype was counted at least ten times. The J gene is TRBJ1-3, the V gene TRBV6-5; D is unclear. V lost 1 base and J 1 base, leaving 11 bases between the germline ends. The length of the CDR3 is 16 residues. The germline CDR1 and CDR2 sequences are MNHEY and SVGAGI. CDR3 sequence reads: CASSYFMEGSGNTIYF. The CDR3 nucleotides read TGTGCCAGCAGTTACTTCATGGAAGGATCTGGAAACACCATATATTTT.

The chain employs TRBV20-1 and TRBJ2-5; D remains ambiguous. Germline CDR1 is DFQATT and CDR2 is SNEGSKA (reference sequence). Trimming removed 5 bases from V and 0 bases from J, with 7 bases in between. The CDR3 spans 12 residues. CDR3 protein: CSAVEDQETQYF. Here the CDR3 DNA reads TGCAGTGCTGTAGAGGACCAAGAGACCCAGTACTTC.

This clonotype was found many times. This chain joins TRBV4-2 and TRBJ1-1; D might be TRBD1 (5 bases). Germline V lookup: CDR1 LGHNA, CDR2 YNFKEQ. CDR3 length: 16 amino acids. The germline V and J ends were trimmed by 0 bases and 3 bases, with 14 bases remaining between them. CDR3 in DNA: TGTGCCAGCAGCCAAGATGGAGAGGGACGGTACACTGAAGCTTTCTTT. Its translation is CASSQDGEGRYTEAFF.

This clonotype was recorded at least ten times. The V gene is TRBV7-2, the J gene TRBJ2-7, with D perhaps TRBD1 (6 bases). The germline V gene has CDR1 SGHTA and CDR2 FQGNSA. Trimming pared 5 bases from V and 5 bases from J, leaving 16 bases between. The CDR3 is 14 residues long. The CDR3 nucleotides are TGTGCCAGCAGCAAGCAACAGGGCCTTGACGAGCAGTACTTC. Its translation: CASSKQQGLDEQYF.

This clonotype has ten or more counts. The rearrangement uses TRBV12-3 or TRBV12-4 and TRBJ2-7, with TRBD1 identical over 7 bases. V shed 6 bases and J 2 bases; nucleotides not matched to a gene: 4. CDR3 length: 13 residues. In DNA, the CDR3 is TGTGCCAGCAGCTTCGACAGGGCCTACGAGCAGTACTTC. Residues: CASSFDRAYEQYF.